There are many counts of the clone carrying this TCR beta chain. Its antigen is undetermined. RNA transcripts were the template for amplifying TCR beta CDR3 regions. RT-PCR in the first round (using the HTBI primer set) targeted the TCR CDR3. TCRdb reanalysed the multiplex PCR reads using MiXCR and keeps one entry per CDR3 protein. The table lists about 270,000 distinct CDR3 sequences, 22% of them singletons, with approximately 60% in the top ten. The data are from a study of T cells in Graves' hyperthyroidism and ophthalmopathy. The overall study: It was at initial diagnosis, before any treatment, that peripheral blood was collected.

General study results and limits: Most clonotypes expanded in the thyroid (above 0.001) were also present in blood. A model of 13 V-J features distinguished ophthalmopathy from stable hyperthyroidism.

This receptor was identified in a man in his thirties or forties with Graves' ophthalmopathy. Sample: blood.

CDR3 sequence reads: CASSHLPDTQYF. Written as DNA, the CDR3 is TGTGCCAGCAGCCACCTACCGGATACGCAGTATTTT. V usage is TRBV3-1 and J usage is TRBJ2-3; no clear D. The CDR3 contains 12 residues. Trimming shortened V by 3 bases and J by 6 bases, and 7 bases separated the two germline ends. Germline CDR1 and CDR2: LGHDT and YNNKEL (reference sequence).